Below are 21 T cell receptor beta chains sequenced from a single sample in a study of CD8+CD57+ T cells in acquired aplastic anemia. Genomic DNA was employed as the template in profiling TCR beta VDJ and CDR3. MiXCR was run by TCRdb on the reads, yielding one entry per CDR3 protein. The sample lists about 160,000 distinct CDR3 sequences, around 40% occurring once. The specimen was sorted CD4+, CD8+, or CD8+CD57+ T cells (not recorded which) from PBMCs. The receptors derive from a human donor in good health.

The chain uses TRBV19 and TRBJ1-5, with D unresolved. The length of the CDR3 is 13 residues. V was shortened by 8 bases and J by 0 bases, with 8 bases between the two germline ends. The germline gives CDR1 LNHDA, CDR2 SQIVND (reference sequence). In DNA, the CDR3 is TGTGCCAGTCGGTACAGTAGCAATCAGCCCCAGCATTTT. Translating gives CASRYSSNQPQHF.

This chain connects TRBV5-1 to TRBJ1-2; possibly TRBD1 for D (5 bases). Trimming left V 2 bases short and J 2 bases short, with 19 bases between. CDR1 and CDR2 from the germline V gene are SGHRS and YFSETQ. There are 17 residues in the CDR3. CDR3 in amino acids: CASSLSGTDSGNYGYTF. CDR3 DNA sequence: TGCGCCAGCAGCTTATCTGGGACTGACTCTGGAAACTATGGCTACACCTTC.

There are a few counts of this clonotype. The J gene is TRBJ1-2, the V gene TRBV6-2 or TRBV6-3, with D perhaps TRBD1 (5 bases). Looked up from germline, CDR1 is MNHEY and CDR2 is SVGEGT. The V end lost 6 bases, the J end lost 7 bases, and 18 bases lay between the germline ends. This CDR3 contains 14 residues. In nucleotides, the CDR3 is TGTGCCAGCAGCCCGGACACACGACCTGGTGGCTACACCTTC. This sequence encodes CASSPDTRPGGYTF.

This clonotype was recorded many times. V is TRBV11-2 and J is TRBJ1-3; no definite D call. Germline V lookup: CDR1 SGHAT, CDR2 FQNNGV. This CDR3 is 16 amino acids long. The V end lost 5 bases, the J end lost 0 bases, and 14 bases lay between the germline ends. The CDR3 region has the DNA TGTGCCAGCAGCCAAGTGCGTCCCCGCTCTGGAAACACCATATATTTT. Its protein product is CASSQVRPRSGNTIYF.

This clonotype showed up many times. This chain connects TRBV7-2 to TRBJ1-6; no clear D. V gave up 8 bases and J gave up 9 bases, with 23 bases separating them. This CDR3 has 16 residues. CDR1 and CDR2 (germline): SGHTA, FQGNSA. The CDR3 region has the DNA TGTGCCAGCCTAACCAGTACAAGGGTGGGAGCTTCACCCCTCCACTTT. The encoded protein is CASLTSTRVGASPLHF. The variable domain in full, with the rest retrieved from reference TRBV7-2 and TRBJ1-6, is GAGVSQSPSNKVTEKGKDVELRCDPISGHTALYWYRQSLGQGLEFLIYFQGNSAPDKSGLPSDRFSAERTGGSVSTLTIQRTQQEDSAVYLCASLTSTRVGASPLHFGNGTRLTVT.

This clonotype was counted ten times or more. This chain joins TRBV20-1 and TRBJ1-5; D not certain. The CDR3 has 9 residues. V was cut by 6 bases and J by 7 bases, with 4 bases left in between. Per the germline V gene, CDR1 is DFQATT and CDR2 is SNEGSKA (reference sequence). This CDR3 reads CSAGQPQHF. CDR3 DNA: TGCAGTGCCGGGCAGCCCCAGCATTTT.

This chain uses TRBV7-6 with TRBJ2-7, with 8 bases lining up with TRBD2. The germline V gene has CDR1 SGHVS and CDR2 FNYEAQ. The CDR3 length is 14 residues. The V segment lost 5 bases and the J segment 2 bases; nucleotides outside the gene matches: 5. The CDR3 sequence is CASSPGLVPYEQYF. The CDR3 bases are TGTGCCAGCAGCCCGGGACTAGTCCCCTACGAGCAGTACTTC. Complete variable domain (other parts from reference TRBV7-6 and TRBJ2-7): GAGVSQSPRYKVTKRGQDVALRCDPISGHVSLYWYRQALGQGPEFLTYFNYEAQQDKSGLPNDRFSAERPEGSISTLTIQRTEQRDSAMYRCASSPGLVPYEQYFGPGTRLTVT.

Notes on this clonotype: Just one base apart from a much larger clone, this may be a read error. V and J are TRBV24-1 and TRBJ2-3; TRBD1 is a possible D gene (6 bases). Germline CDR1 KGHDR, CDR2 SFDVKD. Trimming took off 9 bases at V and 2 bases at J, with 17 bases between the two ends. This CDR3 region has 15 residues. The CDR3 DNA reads TGTGCCACCCAGAACAGGGCATCTCCCACAGATACGCAGTATTTT. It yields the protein CATQNRASPTDTQYF.

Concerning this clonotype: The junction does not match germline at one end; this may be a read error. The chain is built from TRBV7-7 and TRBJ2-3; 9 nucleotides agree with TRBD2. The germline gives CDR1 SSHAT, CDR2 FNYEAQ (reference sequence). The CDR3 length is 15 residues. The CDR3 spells CASSLGLAGSDTQYF. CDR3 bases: TGTGCTAGCAGCTTAGGGCTAGCGGGGTCAGATACGCAGTATTTT.

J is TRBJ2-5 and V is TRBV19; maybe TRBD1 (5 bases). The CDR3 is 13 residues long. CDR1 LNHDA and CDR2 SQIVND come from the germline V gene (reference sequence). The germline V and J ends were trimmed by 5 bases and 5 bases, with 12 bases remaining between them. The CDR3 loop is CASSFGHWETQYF. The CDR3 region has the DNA TGTGCCAGTAGTTTTGGACATTGGGAGACCCAGTACTTC. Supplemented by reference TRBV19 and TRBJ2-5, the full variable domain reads DGGITQSPKYLFRKEGQNVTLSCEQNLNHDAMYWYRQDPGQGLRLIYYSQIVNDFQKGDIAEGYSVSREKKESFPLTVTSAQKNPTAFYLCASSFGHWETQYFGPGTRLLVL.

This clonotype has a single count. The CDR3 loop reads CASSALSTGTDTQYF. CDR3 coding DNA: TGTGCCAGCAGCGCGCTGAGCACGGGCACAGATACGCAGTATTTT. The chain employs TRBV2 and TRBJ2-3; unclear D gene. The CDR3 totals 15 residues. Trimming pared 6 bases from V and 1 base from J, leaving 14 bases between. CDR1 and CDR2 (germline): SNHLY, FYNNEI.

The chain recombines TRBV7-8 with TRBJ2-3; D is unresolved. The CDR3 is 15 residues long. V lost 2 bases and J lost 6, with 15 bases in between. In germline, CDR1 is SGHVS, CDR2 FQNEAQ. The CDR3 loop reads CASSLSSGHGDTQYF. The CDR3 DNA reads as TGTGCCAGCAGCTTATCCTCCGGGCACGGTGATACGCAGTATTTT. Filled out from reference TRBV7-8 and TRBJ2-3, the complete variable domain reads GAGVSQSPRYKVAKRGQDVALRCDPISGHVSLFWYQQALGQGPEFLTYFQNEAQLDKSGLPSDRFFAERPEGSVSTLKIQRTQQEDSAVYLCASSLSSGHGDTQYFGPGTRLTVL.

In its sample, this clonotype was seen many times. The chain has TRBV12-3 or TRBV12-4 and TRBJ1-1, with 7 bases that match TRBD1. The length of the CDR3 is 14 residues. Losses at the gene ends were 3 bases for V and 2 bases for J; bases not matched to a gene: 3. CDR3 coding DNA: TGTGCCAGCAGTTTCCGGGACAGCAACACTGAAGCTTTCTTT. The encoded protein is CASSFRDSNTEAFF.

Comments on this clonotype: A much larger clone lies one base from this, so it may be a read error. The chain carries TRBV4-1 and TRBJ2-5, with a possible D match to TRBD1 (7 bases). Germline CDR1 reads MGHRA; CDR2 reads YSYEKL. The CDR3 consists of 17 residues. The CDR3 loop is CASRETGARGYQETQHF. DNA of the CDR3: TGCGCCAGCAGGGAAACAGGGGCTCGGGGGTACCAAGAGACCCAGCACTTC.

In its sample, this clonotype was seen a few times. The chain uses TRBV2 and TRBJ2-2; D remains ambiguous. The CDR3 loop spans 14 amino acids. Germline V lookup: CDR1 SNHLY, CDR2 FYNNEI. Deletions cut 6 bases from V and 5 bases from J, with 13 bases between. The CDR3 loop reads CASSLVVETGELFF. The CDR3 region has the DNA TGTGCCAGCAGCTTGGTAGTGGAGACCGGGGAGCTGTTTTTT. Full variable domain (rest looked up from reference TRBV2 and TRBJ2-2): EPEVTQTPSHQVTQMGQEVILRCVPISNHLYFYWYRQILGQKVEFLVSFYNNEISEKSEIFDDQFSVERPDGSNFTLKIRSTKLEDSAMYFCASSLVVETGELFFGEGSRLTVL.

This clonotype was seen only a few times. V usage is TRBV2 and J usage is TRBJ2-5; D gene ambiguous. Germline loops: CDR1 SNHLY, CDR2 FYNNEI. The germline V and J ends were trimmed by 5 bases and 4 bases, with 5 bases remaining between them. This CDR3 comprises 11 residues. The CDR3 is CASSKLETQYF. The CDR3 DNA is TGTGCCAGCAGTAAGTTAGAGACCCAGTACTTC.

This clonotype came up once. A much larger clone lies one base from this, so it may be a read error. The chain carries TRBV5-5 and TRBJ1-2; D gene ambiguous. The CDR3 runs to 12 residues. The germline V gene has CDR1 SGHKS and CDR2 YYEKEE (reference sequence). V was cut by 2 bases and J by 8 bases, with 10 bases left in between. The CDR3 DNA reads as TGTGCCAGCAGCTTTCCCTCTGCGGGCTACACCTTC. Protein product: CASSFPSAGYTF.

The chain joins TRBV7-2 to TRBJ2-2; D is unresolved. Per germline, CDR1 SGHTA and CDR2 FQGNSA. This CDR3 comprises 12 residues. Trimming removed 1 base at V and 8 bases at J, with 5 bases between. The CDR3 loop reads CASSLGAGELFF. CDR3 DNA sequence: TGTGCCAGCAGCTTAGGGGCGGGGGAGCTGTTTTTT.

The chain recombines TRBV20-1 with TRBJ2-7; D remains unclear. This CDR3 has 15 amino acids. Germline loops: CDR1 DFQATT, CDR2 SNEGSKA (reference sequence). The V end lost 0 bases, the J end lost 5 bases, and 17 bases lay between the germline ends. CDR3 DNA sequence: TGCAGTGCTAGAGATGGCCCCCATGATAAGAACGAGCAGTACTTC. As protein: CSARDGPHDKNEQYF.

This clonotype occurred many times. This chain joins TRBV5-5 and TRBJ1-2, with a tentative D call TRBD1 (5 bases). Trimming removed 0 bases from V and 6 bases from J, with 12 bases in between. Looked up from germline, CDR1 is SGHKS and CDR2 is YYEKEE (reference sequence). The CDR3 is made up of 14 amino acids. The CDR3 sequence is CASSLEGRENGYTF. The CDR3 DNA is TGTGCCAGCAGCTTGGAAGGCAGGGAGAATGGCTACACCTTC.

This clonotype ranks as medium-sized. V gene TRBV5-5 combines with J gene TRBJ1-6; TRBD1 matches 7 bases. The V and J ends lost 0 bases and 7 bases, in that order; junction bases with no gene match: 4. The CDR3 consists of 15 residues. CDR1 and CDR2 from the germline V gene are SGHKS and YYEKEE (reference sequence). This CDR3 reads CASSLAGTENSPLHF. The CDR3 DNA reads TGTGCCAGCAGCTTGGCGGGGACAGAGAATTCACCCCTCCACTTT.